The rows below give T cell receptor beta chains drawn from one sample of a study of regulatory T cells in long-lasting Graves disease. TCRdb recomputed calls from the multiplex PCR reads with MiXCR, one row per CDR3 protein. This sample yields a few hundred thousand distinct CDR3 sequences, of which around 23% are seen a single time; approximately 27% belongs to the top ten. The material sequenced was peripheral blood mononuclear cells (PBMCs), taken when the disease was refractory, from a patient treated with antithyroid drugs. The origin of the receptors is a woman in her 40s with Graves disease. Each CDR3 is given without its conserved first and last residue. The order of the fields is CDR3 length, clone size, J gene, D gene, V gene, CDR3 protein. A D gene is named only where the DNA matches it firmly. Expanded clones get a size class; other rows say once, few or many, or leave the size out.

>13|few|TRBJ1-2|NA|TRBV10-2
ASCPAEIANYGYT
>13|NA|TRBJ2-1|TRBD2|TRBV7-2
ASSLILAGETEQF
>14|NA|TRBJ2-1|TRBD2|TRBV28
ASSWRGTSVNNEQF
>14|NA|TRBJ1-3|NA|TRBV5-1
ASSLDGDPSGNTIY
>13|NA|TRBJ1-5|TRBD1|TRBV19
ASSIWGQGNQPQH
>13|many|TRBJ1-2|NA|TRBV29-1
SVEAYSGVNYGYT
>13|many|TRBJ2-7|TRBD2|TRBV2
ASSGGTSKIYEQY
>14|many|TRBJ1-4|TRBD1|TRBV25-1
ASSTGQGKGNEKLF
>12|NA|TRBJ1-1|NA|TRBV9
ASSVGGLHTEAF
>15|NA|TRBJ2-7|TRBD2|TRBV28
ASSPPLAGGPSGEQY
>11|few|TRBJ1-4|NA|TRBV20-1
SAAQGSKEKLF
>12|many|TRBJ2-7|TRBD2|TRBV29-1
SVRSGRKSYEQY
>14|few|TRBJ2-3|NA|TRBV28
ASSLTGSTSTDTQY
>15|many|TRBJ2-5|NA|TRBV12-3/TRBV12-4
ASSPLEGFGRQETQY
>12|many|TRBJ1-1|NA|TRBV11-2
ASSHLQGTAEAF
>13|NA|TRBJ2-1|NA|TRBV9
ASSGRDPNPNEQF
>15|few|TRBJ2-5|TRBD1|TRBV6-1
ASSRLSGTGWGETQY
>12|many|TRBJ2-7|TRBD2|TRBV28
ASSLGTSPYEQY
>12|NA|TRBJ1-1|NA|TRBV29-1
SVEDVITGPEAF
>13|NA|TRBJ1-5|NA|TRBV6-1
ASKGGNLYNQPQH
>16|many|TRBJ2-7|NA|TRBV2
ASSVPLRGRVTSYEQY
>13|many|TRBJ1-4|NA|TRBV11-2
ASSLDRSIREKLF
>15|NA|TRBJ2-7|NA|TRBV14
ASSLGVRRAGDYEQY
>15|NA|TRBJ1-2|NA|TRBV4-1
ASSQDDHYGPTYGGT
>11|many|TRBJ1-1|NA|TRBV12-3/TRBV12-4
ASSNQGDTEAF
>14|few|TRBJ2-6|NA|TRBV5-1
ASSLVPHSGANVLT
>12|NA|TRBJ2-5|TRBD1|TRBV7-2
ASSPSRGLETQY
>13|NA|TRBJ2-4|TRBD1|TRBV6-2/TRBV6-3
ASSWDRGSKNIQY
>17|NA|TRBJ2-1|TRBD2|TRBV11-2
ASSLGGSWTSGFYNEQF
>10|many|TRBJ2-7|TRBD2|TRBV20-1
SFVREAYEQY
>15|NA|TRBJ2-5|TRBD2|TRBV7-9
ASSFKQGAGGQETQY